Below are 32 T cell receptor beta chains sequenced from a single sample in a study of OX40 agonist ivuxolimab in advanced cancers. The library came from the immunoSEQ multiplex PCR assay. TCRdb holds this immuneACCESS table with in-frame rearrangements only. Some clones are missing; in checked studies, unresolved V genes explain under half, and the rest has no known cause. A total of 70,000 to 100,000 clones appear in this sample, roughly 90% of them only once. Around 0.4% of the sample belongs to the ten largest clones. The specimen was CD4+ or CD8+ T cells sorted from blood, collected in a trial of the OX40 agonist ivuxolimab. These receptors all stem from an adult with an advanced solid tumor such as melanoma, head and neck, liver or kidney cancer.

This clone was found once. CDR3 sequence (DNA): TGTGCCAGCAGTTACGGCCTAGCGATGAGCAATGAGCAGTTCTTC. Protein: CASSYGLAMSNEQFF. This chain links TRBV6-5 with TRBJ2-1; a weak D match, TRBD2 (6 bases). The ends were cut back, 2 bases at V and 6 bases at J, with 14 bases in the middle. The CDR3 has 15 amino acids. Germline assignment: CDR1 MNHEY and CDR2 SVGAGI.

The chain uses TRBV11-3 and TRBJ2-7; 9 nucleotides match TRBD2. J gave up 0 bases and V 1 base, and 10 bases lay outside the gene matches. Germline loops: CDR1 SGHNT, CDR2 YENEEA. The CDR3 is made up of 18 amino acids. CDR3 sequence: CASSLASRLAAPSYEQYF. DNA for the CDR3: TGTGCCAGCAGCTTAGCGTCAAGACTAGCGGCCCCCTCCTACGAGCAGTACTTC.

The chain joins TRBV5-4 to TRBJ2-7; maybe TRBD2 (5 bases). V lost 2 bases to trimming and J lost 8 bases, with 20 bases between them. CDR3 size: 15 residues. Germline-derived CDR1 and CDR2 are SGHNT and YYREEE (reference sequence). CDR3 sequence: CASSFNRGTEGKQYF. DNA for the CDR3: TGTGCCAGCAGCTTTAATCGTGGAACAGAGGGTAAGCAGTACTTC.

The CDR3 here is CASSFGMSLGKWYF. The DNA for the CDR3 is TGTGCCAGCAGCTTCGGTATGTCGTTGGGGAAATGGTACTTC. The chain couples TRBV7-2 to TRBJ2-7; no clear D gene. Germline loops: CDR1 SGHTA, CDR2 FQGNSA. This CDR3 has 14 residues. V shed 3 bases and J shed 12 bases, with 21 bases lying between them.

V and J are TRBV4-1 and TRBJ2-1, with 10 bases aligning to TRBD2. The CDR3 extends over 17 amino acids. Germline V gene lookup returns CDR1 MGHRA and CDR2 YSYEKL. With V trimmed by 3 bases and J by 2 bases, 7 bases remained unmatched. The CDR3: CASSHDPSGSAYNEQFF. The CDR3 DNA follows: TGCGCCAGCAGCCATGACCCTAGCGGGAGTGCCTACAATGAGCAGTTCTTC.

The chain recombines TRBV7-2 with TRBJ2-7; 9 positions agree with TRBD2. V lost 6 bases and J lost 0; bases outside the gene matches: 6. The CDR3 is 15 residues long. CDR1 and CDR2 (germline): SGHTA, FQGNSA. The CDR3: CASRGGLANSYEQYF. The CDR3 DNA reads TGTGCCAGCAGGGGAGGACTAGCGAACTCCTACGAGCAGTACTTC.

In its sample, this clone was seen a few times. The chain has TRBV29-1 and TRBJ2-5; the match to TRBD1 covers 11 bases. CDR1 SQVTM and CDR2 ANQGSEA come from the germline V gene. CDR3 length: 13 amino acids. J was trimmed by 5 bases and V by 5 bases; bases with no gene match: 4. DNA of the CDR3: TGCAGCGTTTTCCGGGACAGGGGGGAGACCCAGTACTTC. It is translated as CSVFRDRGETQYF. Filled out from reference TRBV29-1 and TRBJ2-5, the complete variable domain reads SAVISQKPSRDICQRGTSLTIQCQVDSQVTMMFWYRQQPGQSLTLIATANQGSEATYESGFVIDKFPISRPNLTFSTLTVSNMSPEDSSIYLCSVFRDRGETQYFGPGTRLLVL.

The chain is built from TRBV11-2 and TRBJ1-5; no firm D call. The CDR3 sequence is 13 residues long. The V gene lost 2 bases and the J gene lost 6 bases, with 8 bases spanning the gap. Looked up from germline, CDR1 is SGHAT and CDR2 is FQNNGV. The CDR3 sequence: CASSLRQSQPQHF. DNA of the CDR3: TGTGCCAGCAGCTTAAGGCAAAGTCAGCCCCAGCATTTT.

CDR3 sequence reads: CASSGDGTGGNYGYTF. The CDR3 region has the DNA TGCGCCAGCAGCGGAGATGGGACAGGGGGTAACTATGGCTACACCTTC. This chain joins TRBV5-1 and TRBJ1-2; 11 bases fit TRBD1. This CDR3 contains 16 residues. The ends lost 4 bases at V and 1 base at J; junction bases unmatched: 6. Germline values: CDR1 SGHRS, CDR2 YFSETQ.

This clone was observed once. The V and J genes are TRBV5-1 and TRBJ2-3; 9 positions agree with TRBD1. This CDR3 spans 15 amino acids. V shed 4 bases and J 1 base; nucleotides not matched to a gene: 4. Germline loops: CDR1 SGHRS, CDR2 YFSETQ. CDR3 amino acids: CASSQNRGRTDTQYF. Written as DNA, the CDR3 is TGCGCCAGCAGCCAAAACAGGGGGCGCACAGATACGCAGTATTTT.

The J gene is TRBJ1-1, the V gene TRBV6-5; TRBD1 might be the D (6 bases). This CDR3 is built from 13 residues. The germline gives CDR1 MNHEY, CDR2 SVGAGI. V was cut by 6 bases and J by 8 bases, with 16 bases left in between. CDR3: CASSRTTGSEAFF. The CDR3 nucleotides are TGTGCCAGCAGCCGTACCACAGGGTCGGAAGCTTTCTTT.

The chain employs TRBV9 and TRBJ2-2; TRBD2 is a possible D gene (5 bases). The V end was cut by 0 bases, the J end by 3 bases, with 12 bases between. This CDR3 is 16 amino acids long. CDR1 and CDR2 from the germline V gene are SGDLS and YYNGEE. Here the CDR3 reads CASSVERGFYTGELFF. The CDR3 DNA is TGTGCCAGCAGCGTAGAGCGAGGGTTTTACACCGGGGAGCTGTTTTTT.

J is TRBJ1-5 and V is TRBV18; 8 nucleotides match TRBD1. Germline-derived CDR1 and CDR2 are KGHSH and LQKENI. With 2 bases clipped from V and 2 bases from J, the junction kept 2 bases outside the gene matches. This CDR3 comprises 15 residues. CDR3 DNA: TGTGCCAGCTCACCATGGGGACAGGGCAATCAGCCCCAGCATTTT. It translates to CASSPWGQGNQPQHF. The full variable domain, rest sourced from reference TRBV18 and TRBJ1-5, is NAGVMQNPRHLVRRRGQEARLRCSPMKGHSHVYWYRQLPEEGLKFMVYLQKENIIDESGMPKERFSAEFPKEGPSILRIQQVVRGDSAAYFCASSPWGQGNQPQHFGDGTRLSIL.

This clone was detected once. The chain carries TRBV7-9 and TRBJ1-2; D is possibly TRBD1 (5 bases). Germline V gene data show CDR1 as SEHNR and CDR2 as FQNEAQ (reference sequence). Between the trimmed V and J ends, which lost 5 bases and 4 bases, there was a span of 17 bases. This CDR3 comprises 15 residues. The CDR3 coding sequence is TGTGCCAGCAGCCCCCCCGGGCAGGGTACCTATGGCTACACCTTC. Residues: CASSPPGQGTYGYTF.

The V gene is TRBV7-2, the J gene TRBJ2-7; a possible D gene is TRBD2 (6 bases). The germline gives CDR1 SGHTA, CDR2 FQGNSA. The CDR3 totals 13 residues. With 1 base removed from V and 6 bases from J, the gap between germline ends came to 10 bases. The CDR3 bases are TGTGCCAGCAGCTTAGGAACTAGCAGCGAGCAGTACTTC. It yields the protein CASSLGTSSEQYF.

The J gene is TRBJ1-1, the V gene TRBV7-9; 11 bases are shared with TRBD1. The CDR3 consists of 13 residues. Trimming cost V 5 bases and J 11 bases; bases outside gene matches: 7. The V gene's germline CDR1 is SEHNR and CDR2 FQNEAQ (reference sequence). CDR3 protein: CASSPGQGVGAFF. For the CDR3, the DNA is TGTGCCAGCAGCCCGGGACAGGGGGTCGGGGCTTTCTTT.

V gene TRBV5-4 combines with J gene TRBJ2-5; TRBD2 matches at 7 bases. V trimming: 0 bases; J trimming: 2 bases; junction bases outside the gene matches: 7. Germline values: CDR1 SGHNT, CDR2 YYREEE (reference sequence). The CDR3 totals 16 residues. In DNA form, the CDR3 reads TGTGCCAGCAGCTTGGCCAGCGGGGTTCGGCAAGAGACCCAGTACTTC. Translation: CASSLASGVRQETQYF.

J is TRBJ1-6 and V is TRBV2; possible D gene TRBD1, 6 bases. Trimming pared 8 bases from V and 10 bases from J, leaving 18 bases between. CDR3 length: 14 amino acids. The germline CDR1 and CDR2 sequences are SNHLY and FYNNEI. CDR3 nucleotide sequence: TGTGCCAGCGTGCAACAGGGTTACGGGTCACCCCTCCACTTT. Residues: CASVQQGYGSPLHF.

By sample share, this clone is medium-sized (0.01 to 0.1%). The chain employs TRBV19 and TRBJ2-7; TRBD2 aligns across 7 bases. V lost 3 bases, J lost 6 bases, and 5 bases stayed unmatched. This CDR3 has 13 amino acids. Germline V gives CDR1 LNHDA, CDR2 SQIVND (reference sequence). As DNA, the CDR3 is TGTGCCAGTAGTATGGGACTATTTGTCGAGCAGTACTTC. Protein product: CASSMGLFVEQYF. Combining the CDR3 with reference TRBV19 and TRBJ2-7 gives the whole variable domain DGGITQSPKYLFRKEGQNVTLSCEQNLNHDAMYWYRQDPGQGLRLIYYSQIVNDFQKGDIAEGYSVSREKKESFPLTVTSAQKNPTAFYLCASSMGLFVEQYFGPGTRLTVT.

The chain carries TRBV2 and TRBJ1-2; D may be TRBD1 (6 bases). Between the trimmed V and J ends, which lost 6 bases and 8 bases, there was a span of 16 bases. CDR3 size: 13 residues. Germline lookup yields CDR1 SNHLY and CDR2 FYNNEI. CDR3 region: CASRNRVLQGYTF. The CDR3 DNA follows: TGTGCCAGCAGGAACAGGGTTTTGCAAGGCTACACCTTC. The full variable domain, its missing parts supplied by reference TRBV2 and TRBJ1-2, is EPEVTQTPSHQVTQMGQEVILRCVPISNHLYFYWYRQILGQKVEFLVSFYNNEISEKSEIFDDQFSVERPDGSNFTLKIRSTKLEDSAMYFCASRNRVLQGYTFGSGTRLTVV.

DNA for the CDR3: TGTGCCAGCAGCTGGAAGCGGGGTCAAAGCTCCTACAATGAGCAGTTCTTC. Protein sequence: CASSWKRGQSSYNEQFF. V usage is TRBV11-3 and J usage is TRBJ2-1; 7 bases fit TRBD2. J was trimmed by 0 bases and V by 4 bases; bases with no gene match: 9. Germline V gene lookup returns CDR1 SGHNT and CDR2 YENEEA. CDR3 length equals 17 residues.

Concerning this clone: This sample includes further DNA sequences coding for the same CDR3. This chain's CDR3 is CASSPGLAGRETQYF. As DNA, the CDR3 is TGTGCCAGCAGCCCCGGACTAGCGGGACGGGAGACCCAGTACTTC. This rearrangement joins TRBV7-2 to TRBJ2-5, with 12 nucleotides matching TRBD2. This CDR3 is built from 15 residues. The germline V gene has CDR1 SGHTA and CDR2 FQGNSA. Unmatched junction bases numbered 6, after V lost 5 bases and J lost 5 bases. Drawing the rest from reference TRBV7-2 and TRBJ2-5, the complete variable domain is GAGVSQSPSNKVTEKGKDVELRCDPISGHTALYWYRQSLGQGLEFLIYFQGNSAPDKSGLPSDRFSAERTGGSVSTLTIQRTQQEDSAVYLCASSPGLAGRETQYFGPGTRLLVL.

The chain links TRBV7-9 to TRBJ2-7, with D tentatively TRBD1 (5 bases). The germline gives CDR1 SEHNR, CDR2 FQNEAQ (reference sequence). Trimming stripped 0 bases from V and 5 bases from J, with 8 bases between. This CDR3 region has 13 residues. The CDR3 here is CASSLAGENEQYF. CDR3 sequence (DNA): TGTGCCAGCAGCTTAGCAGGGGAAAACGAGCAGTACTTC.

This clone was seen only a few times. The chain joins TRBV19 to TRBJ2-7; maybe TRBD2 (7 bases). The V end was cut by 1 base, the J end by 2 bases, with 24 bases between. Germline assignment: CDR1 LNHDA and CDR2 SQIVND (reference sequence). This CDR3 is built from 19 residues. The CDR3 protein is CASSIGGGWGQINPYEQYF. CDR3 sequence (DNA): TGTGCCAGTAGTATAGGGGGGGGCTGGGGACAAATAAACCCCTACGAGCAGTACTTC. The entire variable domain, with the rest obtained from reference TRBV19 and TRBJ2-7, is as follows: DGGITQSPKYLFRKEGQNVTLSCEQNLNHDAMYWYRQDPGQGLRLIYYSQIVNDFQKGDIAEGYSVSREKKESFPLTVTSAQKNPTAFYLCASSIGGGWGQINPYEQYFGPGTRLTVT.

Only one count was recorded for this clone. This chain connects TRBV6-1 to TRBJ2-1; maybe TRBD1 (6 bases). In germline, CDR1 is MNHNS, CDR2 SASEGT. This CDR3 spans 16 amino acids. Trimming took 0 bases from V and 3 from J, leaving 12 bases between them. The CDR3 bases are TGTGCCAGCAGTGAAGCGCAGGGGTTCGTCTACAATGAGCAGTTCTTC. This gives the protein CASSEAQGFVYNEQFF.

This sequence joins TRBV5-5 and TRBJ1-4; D gene ambiguous. CDR1 and CDR2 from the germline V gene are SGHKS and YYEKEE (reference sequence). The CDR3 covers 18 residues. V was shortened by 2 bases and J by 0 bases, with 17 bases between the two germline ends. CDR3 residues: CASSFGGPFWATNEKLFF. CDR3 nucleotides: TGTGCCAGCAGCTTCGGAGGCCCTTTTTGGGCAACTAATGAAAAACTGTTTTTT.

V and J are TRBV5-1 and TRBJ1-1; a weak D match, TRBD1 (5 bases). CDR1 and CDR2 from the germline V gene are SGHRS and YFSETQ. The CDR3 contains 13 residues. V shed 3 bases and J shed 1 base, with 7 bases lying between them. For the CDR3, the DNA is TGCGCCAGCAGCTCCGGGACGAACACTGAAGCTTTCTTT. Its protein product is CASSSGTNTEAFF.

This rearrangement joins TRBV6-1 to TRBJ2-7; possibly TRBD2 for D (6 bases). V was pared by 7 bases and J by 4 bases, with 20 bases between. The CDR3 is made up of 15 amino acids. CDR1 and CDR2 from the germline V gene are MNHNS and SASEGT. In nucleotides, the CDR3 is TGTGCCAGCAACAGCGGGCAGGGTTTAAGGTACGAGCAGTACTTC. This encodes CASNSGQGLRYEQYF.

The V gene is TRBV18, the J gene TRBJ1-3; TRBD1 matches 9 bases. Germline CDR1 and CDR2: KGHSH and LQKENI. There are 19 residues in the CDR3. The V segment lost 1 base and the J segment 1 base; nucleotides outside the gene matches: 11. CDR3 protein: CASSPRSVSGQGSGNTIYF. The CDR3 DNA sequence: TGTGCCAGCTCACCACGGTCGGTGTCGGGACAGGGTTCTGGAAACACCATATATTTT.

This chain joins TRBV14 and TRBJ1-2; the match to TRBD1 covers 9 bases. CDR3 size: 19 residues. Losses at the gene ends were 0 bases for V and 2 bases for J; bases not matched to a gene: 13. CDR1 and CDR2 (germline): SGHDN, FVKESK. The CDR3 nucleotides are TGTGCCAGCAGCCAAGATAAAATTCTTGGGACAGGGTCGAACTATGGCTACACCTTC. This encodes CASSQDKILGTGSNYGYTF.

This chain links TRBV12-2 with TRBJ2-7; no check of the table's D call, TRBD2, against the DNA was made. TRBV12-2 is reported as a pseudogene. The CDR3 contains 15 residues. CDR3: CAKRHWEGLTYEQYF. CDR3 in DNA: TGTGCAAAACGACACTGGGAGGGCCTGACCTACGAGCAGTACTTC.

This chain joins TRBV2 and TRBJ1-5; D is undetermined. From germline, CDR1 is SNHLY and CDR2 FYNNEI. Between the trimmed V and J ends, which lost 1 base and 11 bases, there was a span of 18 bases. This CDR3 is 15 amino acids long. CDR3: CASSEDSLPVITQHF. CDR3 nucleotides: TGTGCCAGCAGTGAAGACAGTTTACCCGTTATAACCCAGCATTTT.